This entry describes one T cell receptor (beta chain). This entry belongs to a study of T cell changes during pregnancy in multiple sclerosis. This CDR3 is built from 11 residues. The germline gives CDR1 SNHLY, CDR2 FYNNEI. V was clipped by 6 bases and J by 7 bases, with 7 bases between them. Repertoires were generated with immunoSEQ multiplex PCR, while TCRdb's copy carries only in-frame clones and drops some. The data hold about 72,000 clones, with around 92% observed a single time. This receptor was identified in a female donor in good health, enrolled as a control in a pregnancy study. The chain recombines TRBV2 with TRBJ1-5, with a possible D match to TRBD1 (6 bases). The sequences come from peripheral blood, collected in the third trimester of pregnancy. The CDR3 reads CASSRGQPQHF. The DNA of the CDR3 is TGTGCCAGCAGCAGGGGCCAGCCCCAGCATTTT.